The next 22 T cell receptor beta chains were all read from a single sample in a study of low-dose radiotherapy and immunotherapy resistance in tumors. Sample time point: before trial treatment. First-strand cDNA relied on TRAV- and TRBV-specific primers spanning alpha and beta chains. Over around 19 PCR cycles, TCRs were amplified from a constant-region primer and V-primer adapter. Via MiXCR, TCRdb re-called the reads, giving one row per CDR3 protein. Among around 83,000 distinct CDR3 sequences listed, under 20% were seen once. The sample consisted of PBMCs, taken before treatment. These receptors all come from a male donor with prostate cancer.

This clonotype was seen many times. The J gene is TRBJ1-5, the V gene TRBV15; D uncertain. The germline V gene encodes CDR1 LNHNV and CDR2 YYDKDF (reference sequence). V lost 0 bases and J lost 3, with 6 bases in between. CDR3 length equals 14 residues. CDR3 DNA: TGTGCCACCAGCAGAGACCGAATCAATCAGCCCCAGCATTTT. Its protein is CATSRDRINQPQHF.

This clonotype showed up many times. The V gene is TRBV4-3, the J gene TRBJ2-7; a possible D gene is TRBD2 (5 bases). Trimming pared 2 bases from V and 4 bases from J, leaving 9 bases between. This CDR3 is 13 amino acids long. Germline CDR1 and CDR2: LGHNA and YSLEER. The CDR3 nucleotides read TGCGCCAGCAGCCAAAGGACTGGGTACGAGCAGTACTTC. Translated: CASSQRTGYEQYF.

V usage is TRBV12-3 or TRBV12-4 and J usage is TRBJ2-1; a possible D gene is TRBD2 (7 bases). Trimming took 7 bases from V and 4 from J, leaving 14 bases between them. This CDR3 spans 14 amino acids. CDR3 bases: TGTGCCAGCATAGGGGGGGGGCTATACAATGAGCAGTTCTTC. It is translated as CASIGGGLYNEQFF.

With respect to this clonotype: One base separates it from a far larger clone, so it is likely a read error. The chain joins TRBV6-5 to TRBJ2-5; the match to TRBD1 covers 9 bases. V trimming: 5 bases; J trimming: 4 bases; junction bases outside the gene matches: 2. The CDR3 sequence is 13 residues long. The germline V gene has CDR1 MNHEY and CDR2 SVGAGI. The CDR3 loop reads CASSQDRGETQYF. CDR3 nucleotide sequence: TGTGCCAGCAGTCAGGACAGGGGAGAGACCCAGTACTTC.

There are many counts of this clonotype. This chain uses TRBV11-2 with TRBJ2-1, with 8 bases that match TRBD1. CDR3 length equals 14 residues. Germline CDR1 and CDR2: SGHAT and FQNNGV. The J segment lost 9 bases and the V segment lost 1 base, leaving 5 bases of the junction unmatched. The CDR3 region is CASSLGGTGGEQFF. DNA of the CDR3: TGTGCCAGCAGCTTAGGGGGGACAGGCGGTGAGCAGTTCTTC.

This clonotype was seen repeatedly, ten times or more. V and J are TRBV5-1 and TRBJ2-2, with 9 bases that match TRBD2. CDR1 and CDR2 from the germline V gene are SGHRS and YFSETQ. The CDR3 spans 15 residues. J was trimmed by 4 bases and V by 4 bases; bases with no gene match: 5. CDR3: CASSPGLASTGELFF. CDR3 DNA: TGCGCCAGCAGCCCGGGACTAGCTAGCACCGGGGAGCTGTTTTTT.

This clonotype was observed many times. The J gene is TRBJ2-1, the V gene TRBV20-1; 12 positions agree with TRBD2. Per germline, CDR1 DFQATT and CDR2 SNEGSKA (reference sequence). This CDR3 is 17 amino acids long. V shed 6 bases and J 2 bases; nucleotides not matched to a gene: 11. The CDR3 sequence: CSAPTPLAGGTYNEQFF. DNA for the CDR3: TGCAGTGCCCCGACTCCACTAGCGGGAGGAACCTACAATGAGCAGTTCTTC.

This clonotype was seen a handful of times. The genes are TRBV20-1 and TRBJ2-2; TRBD1 agrees at 9 bases. In germline, CDR1 is DFQATT, CDR2 SNEGSKA (reference sequence). The J segment lost 5 bases and the V segment lost 6 bases, leaving 4 bases of the junction unmatched. The CDR3 is 13 residues long. The CDR3 DNA is TGCAGTGCGCGGGACAGGGTGACCGGGGAGCTGTTTTTT. This codes for CSARDRVTGELFF.

This clonotype has at least ten counts. The chain has TRBV4-3 and TRBJ1-3, with D maybe TRBD1 (5 bases). There are 17 residues in the CDR3. V was trimmed by 0 bases and J by 2 bases, leaving 14 bases between them. Germline CDR1 and CDR2: LGHNA and YSLEER. The CDR3 region has the DNA TGCGCCAGCAGCCAAGAATCCCGGGGCTGGGCTGGAAACACCATATATTTT. Protein product: CASSQESRGWAGNTIYF.

As concerns this clonotype: Since a far larger clone is one base different, this is likely a read error. The CDR3 loop reads CASSQETSEGAYEQYF. CDR3 sequence (DNA): TGTGCCAGCAGCCAAGAGACTAGCGAGGGGGCCTACGAGCAGTACTTC. The chain combines TRBV6-2 or TRBV6-3 with TRBJ2-7, with TRBD2 matching over 8 bases. V lost 6 bases, J lost 2 bases, and 12 bases stayed unmatched. The germline CDR1 and CDR2 sequences are MNHEY and SVGEGT. The CDR3 covers 16 residues.

The table lists this clonotype with many counts. The rearrangement uses TRBV7-9 and TRBJ2-1, with D perhaps given as TRBD1 or TRBD2 (5 bases each). This CDR3 contains 12 residues. The V end lost 5 bases, the J end lost 13 bases, and 15 bases lay between the germline ends. Germline V CDR1 and CDR2: SEHNR, FQNEAQ (reference sequence). CDR3 coding DNA: TGTGCCAGCAGCACCTGGGACCAGGACCAGTTCTTC. Protein: CASSTWDQDQFF.

This clonotype came up many times. The chain carries TRBV20-1 and TRBJ2-1; 10 bases match TRBD2. The CDR3 sequence is 13 residues long. V dropped 7 bases and J dropped 2; count of bases not matched to a gene: 2. CDR1 and CDR2 (germline): DFQATT, SNEGSKA (reference sequence). CDR3 bases: TGCAGTGTCAGCGGGAGGGCCTACAATGAGCAGTTCTTC. Translated: CSVSGRAYNEQFF.

This clonotype was observed many times. The rearrangement uses TRBV3-1 and TRBJ1-2, with TRBD1 matching 9 bases. V was pared by 4 bases and J by 4 bases, with 4 bases of the junction left unmatched. The CDR3 extends over 14 amino acids. Germline V gene sequence: CDR1 LGHDT, CDR2 YNNKEL (reference sequence). CDR3 sequence: CASSLGTGFYGYTF. The CDR3 coding sequence is TGTGCCAGCAGCCTCGGGACAGGGTTCTATGGCTACACCTTC.

The chain employs TRBV5-3 and TRBJ1-4; 9 bases fit TRBD1. TRBV5-3 is noted as an ORF with a role that remains uncertain. The CDR3 covers 17 residues. V lost 8 bases to trimming and J lost 0 bases; unmatched junction nucleotides: 11. The CDR3 coding sequence is TGTGCCAGCACAGGGGGCCAGAAGGTTGCAACTAATGAAAAACTGTTTTTT. It translates to CASTGGQKVATNEKLFF.

Ten or more counts support this clonotype. The rearrangement uses TRBV6-2 or TRBV6-3 and TRBJ2-5; D could derive from TRBD1 or TRBD2 (6 bases each). Trimming took 3 bases from V and 5 from J, leaving 13 bases between them. The CDR3 contains 14 residues. Per germline, CDR1 MNHEY and CDR2 SVGEGT. The CDR3 loop reads CASSYTGARETQYF. CDR3 in DNA: TGTGCCAGCAGTTATACGGGGGCGCGGGAGACCCAGTACTTC.

The sample holds many counts of this clonotype. The chain combines TRBV4-3 with TRBJ1-1, with D unclear. The V and J ends lost 3 bases and 2 bases respectively, with 10 bases between them. This CDR3 contains 14 residues. Looked up from germline, CDR1 is LGHNA and CDR2 is YSLEER. The CDR3 DNA is TGCGCCAGCAGCCATTCGGAGGTAAACACTGAAGCTTTCTTT. Translated: CASSHSEVNTEAFF.

This clonotype was seen ten or more times. V is TRBV3-1 and J is TRBJ2-7; 7 nucleotides match TRBD1. Unmatched junction bases numbered 11, after V lost 5 bases and J lost 4 bases. The CDR3 runs 15 residues. The germline V gene encodes CDR1 LGHDT and CDR2 YNNKEL (reference sequence). The chain's CDR3 is CASSVGQVTSYEQYF. DNA for the CDR3: TGTGCCAGCAGCGTTGGACAGGTAACCTCTTACGAGCAGTACTTC.

V and J are TRBV6-2 or TRBV6-3 and TRBJ2-4; the match to TRBD1 covers 10 bases. This CDR3 is built from 17 residues. Germline CDR1 is MNHEY and CDR2 is SVGEGT. The V segment lost 2 bases and the J segment 4 bases; nucleotides outside the gene matches: 8. CDR3 bases: TGTGCCAGCAGTTACGGTTATGGACAGGGGGTTAAAAACATTCAGTACTTC. Its protein product is CASSYGYGQGVKNIQYF.

At least ten counts were recorded for this clonotype. The chain is built from TRBV19 and TRBJ1-2; D may be TRBD1 (6 bases). V was clipped by 7 bases and J by 2 bases, with 14 bases between them. Looked up from germline, CDR1 is LNHDA and CDR2 is SQIVND (reference sequence). This CDR3 contains 14 residues. The CDR3 DNA is TGTGCCAGTACTCCCGTTCAGGGGAACTATGGCTACACCTTC. Protein sequence: CASTPVQGNYGYTF.

The CDR3 loop is CASRGGFNTGELFF. In DNA form, the CDR3 reads TGCGCCAGCAGGGGGGGTTTCAACACCGGGGAGCTGTTTTTT. V usage is TRBV5-1 and J usage is TRBJ2-2, with D maybe TRBD2 (6 bases). The V end was cut by 5 bases, the J end by 2 bases, with 10 bases between. The CDR3 covers 14 residues. The germline V gene has CDR1 SGHRS and CDR2 YFSETQ.

Ten or more counts support this clonotype. CDR3 region: CASSHVSGSTRSYNEQFF. CDR3 DNA sequence: TGCGCCAGCAGCCATGTCAGCGGGAGCACCCGCTCCTACAATGAGCAGTTCTTC. The gene calls are TRBV4-1 and TRBJ2-1, with 8 bases fitting TRBD2. Per germline, CDR1 MGHRA and CDR2 YSYEKL. There are 18 residues in the CDR3. V lost 3 bases, J lost 0 bases, and 10 bases stayed unmatched.

The table lists this clonotype with many counts. The genes are TRBV6-2 or TRBV6-3 and TRBJ1-1; TRBD1 agrees at 8 bases. The J segment lost 5 bases and the V segment lost 5 bases, leaving 7 bases of the junction unmatched. Germline V gene sequence: CDR1 MNHEY, CDR2 SVGEGT. This CDR3 contains 14 residues. CDR3 sequence reads: CASSEQGVGTEAFF. Written as DNA, the CDR3 is TGTGCCAGCAGTGAACAGGGGGTTGGGACTGAAGCTTTCTTT.